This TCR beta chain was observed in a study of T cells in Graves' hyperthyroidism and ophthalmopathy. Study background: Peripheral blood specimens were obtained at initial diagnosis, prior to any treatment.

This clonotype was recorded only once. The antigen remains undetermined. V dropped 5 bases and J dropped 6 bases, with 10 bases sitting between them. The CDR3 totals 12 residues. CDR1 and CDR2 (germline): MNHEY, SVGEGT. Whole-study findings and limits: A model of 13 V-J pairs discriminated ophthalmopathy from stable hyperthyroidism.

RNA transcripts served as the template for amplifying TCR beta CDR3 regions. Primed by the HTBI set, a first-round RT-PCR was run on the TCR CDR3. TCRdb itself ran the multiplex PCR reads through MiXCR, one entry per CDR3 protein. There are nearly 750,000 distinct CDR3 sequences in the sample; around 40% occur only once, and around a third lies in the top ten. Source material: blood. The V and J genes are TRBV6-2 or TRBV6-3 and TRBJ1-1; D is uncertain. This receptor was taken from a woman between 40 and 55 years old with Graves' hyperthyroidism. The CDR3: CASSTREAEAFF. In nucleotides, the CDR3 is TGTGCCAGCAGTACCCGGGAGGCTGAAGCTTTCTTT.